A single sample gave rise to the 23 T cell receptor beta chains below, sequenced in a study of neoadjuvant nivolumab and ipilimumab in lung cancer. Assay used: immunoSEQ multiplex PCR; TCRdb lists only in-frame clones, some missing. Of 26,000 or so clones listed, under 85% were seen once; the top ten hold 5.1%. This material consisted of tumor tissue, taken after neoadjuvant nivolumab, alone or with ipilimumab, at or shortly before surgery. Receptors originate from an adult with non-small cell lung cancer.

V and J are TRBV5-8 and TRBJ2-5; TRBD2 matches 8 bases. V was pared by 2 bases and J by 4 bases, with 7 bases of the junction left unmatched. The length of the CDR3 is 15 residues. Germline lookup yields CDR1 SGHTS and CDR2 YDEGEE. CDR3 coding DNA: TGTGCCAGCAGCTTAAGCGGGGGCGGGGGAGAGACCCAGTACTTC. Amino acid sequence: CASSLSGGGGETQYF.

The rearrangement joins TRBV19 to TRBJ2-7; possibly TRBD1 for D (6 bases). From germline, CDR1 is LNHDA and CDR2 SQIVND (reference sequence). V lost 5 bases and J lost 5, with 16 bases in between. The CDR3 has 14 residues. CDR3 nucleotides: TGTGCCAGTAGTGGACAGTCAGGCATCCACGAGCAGTACTTC. Amino acids: CASSGQSGIHEQYF.

The chain joins TRBV6-1 to TRBJ2-2; D could derive from TRBD1 or TRBD2 (6 bases each). Germline V CDR1 and CDR2: MNHNS, SASEGT. V dropped 11 bases and J dropped 6 bases, with 10 bases sitting between them. This CDR3 region has 11 residues. The CDR3 DNA sequence: TGTGCCGGAAGGGGGGCCGGGGAGCTGTTTTTT. It yields the protein CAGRGAGELFF.

This clone has just a few counts. The chain employs TRBV25-1 and TRBJ2-1, with 9 nucleotides matching TRBD2. Per germline, CDR1 MGHDK and CDR2 SYGVNS. Trimming took 4 bases from V and 0 from J; bases not matched to a gene: 7. This CDR3 region has 17 residues. In DNA, the CDR3 is TGTGCCAGCAGTGTCTCCAGCGGGGGGACCTCCTACAATGAGCAGTTCTTC. As protein: CASSVSSGGTSYNEQFF. Supplemented by reference TRBV25-1 and TRBJ2-1, the full variable domain reads EADIYQTPRYLVIGTGKKITLECSQTMGHDKMYWYQQDPGMELHLIHYSYGVNSTEKGDLSSESTVSRIRTEHFPLTLESARPSHTSQYLCASSVSSGGTSYNEQFFGPGTRLTVL.

The CDR3 spells CASSFGRDGNTIYF. As DNA, the CDR3 is TGTGCCAGCAGCTTTGGGCGGGATGGAAACACCATATATTTT. The V and J genes are TRBV5-4 and TRBJ1-3; D uncertain. V was clipped by 2 bases and J by 3 bases, with 9 bases between them. This CDR3 is built from 14 residues. Germline CDR1 SGHNT, CDR2 YYREEE (reference sequence). Supplemented by reference TRBV5-4 and TRBJ1-3, the full variable domain reads ETGVTQSPTHLIKTRGQQVTLRCSSQSGHNTVSWYQQALGQGPQFIFQYYREEENGRGNFPPRFSGLQFPNYSSELNVNALELDDSALYLCASSFGRDGNTIYFGEGSWLTVV.

This clone was recorded once. The chain employs TRBV5-1 and TRBJ2-7; 9 nucleotides match TRBD2. Trimming cost V 0 bases and J 5 bases; bases outside gene matches: 6. The CDR3 totals 15 residues. The germline CDR1 and CDR2 sequences are SGHRS and YFSETQ. The chain's CDR3 is CASSLVSGRTHEQYF. For the CDR3, the DNA is TGCGCCAGCAGCTTGGTAAGCGGGAGGACCCACGAGCAGTACTTC.

The CDR3 DNA sequence: TGTGCCAGCAGTCAAGGGCATAGCAATCAGCCCCAGCATTTT. Protein product: CASSQGHSNQPQHF. The chain is built from TRBV2 and TRBJ1-5; D uncertain. V gave up 5 bases and J gave up 0 bases, with 8 bases separating them. Germline values: CDR1 SNHLY, CDR2 FYNNEI. This CDR3 is built from 14 residues.

The V gene is TRBV5-1, the J gene TRBJ1-1; 9 bases match TRBD1. The CDR3 extends over 18 amino acids. Trimming at V came to 0 bases and at J to 5 bases, leaving 14 bases not matched to a gene. CDR1 is SGHRS, CDR2 YFSETQ, per germline. CDR3 in amino acids: CASSLGLQGAGVITEAFF. CDR3 in DNA: TGCGCCAGCAGCTTGGGCTTACAGGGGGCTGGTGTGATTACTGAAGCTTTCTTT.

This rearrangement joins TRBV5-1 to TRBJ1-3; maybe TRBD1 (5 bases). V shed 4 bases and J shed 0 bases, with 14 bases lying between them. Germline V gives CDR1 SGHRS, CDR2 YFSETQ. This CDR3 contains 16 residues. The CDR3 DNA follows: TGCGCCAGCAGCGGGGGGGACGTCCTCTCTGGAAACACCATATATTTT. Translation gives CASSGGDVLSGNTIYF.

The rearrangement links TRBV9 to TRBJ2-1; 12 nucleotides agree with TRBD2. V gave up 0 bases and J gave up 6 bases; unmatched junction bases: 7. From germline, CDR1 is SGDLS and CDR2 YYNGEE. The CDR3 covers 17 residues. The CDR3 region is CASSVAWASGRGNEQFF. The DNA of the CDR3 is TGTGCCAGCAGCGTAGCTTGGGCTAGCGGGAGGGGCAATGAGCAGTTCTTC.

This clone was detected once. The V call is TRBV29-1, the J call TRBJ1-2; TRBD1 matches 10 bases. CDR1 is SQVTM and CDR2 is ANQGSEA in the germline V gene. CDR3 length equals 12 residues. V gave up 7 bases and J gave up 7 bases; unmatched junction bases: 6. The DNA of the CDR3 is TGCAGCGGTTCCGGGACAGGGGTTGGCTACACCTTC. As protein: CSGSGTGVGYTF.

This chain uses TRBV4-1 with TRBJ2-1; 8 nucleotides line up with TRBD2. The CDR3 contains 13 residues. CDR1 and CDR2 from the germline V gene are MGHRA and YSYEKL. The junction had 2 bases not matched to a gene; V was cut back by 3 bases and J by 7 bases. The DNA of the CDR3 is TGCGCCAGCAGCCAGCGGGAGGTAAATGAGCAGTTCTTC. Protein sequence: CASSQREVNEQFF.

V usage is TRBV18 and J usage is TRBJ2-1, with D possibly TRBD1 on 7 matching bases. This CDR3 contains 14 residues. Germline CDR1 is KGHSH and CDR2 is LQKENI. V dropped 6 bases and J dropped 7 bases, with 16 bases sitting between them. CDR3 in amino acids: CASSTGEEKNEQFF. DNA for the CDR3: TGTGCCAGCTCTACAGGGGAGGAGAAAAATGAGCAGTTCTTC.

This clone appeared a few times. This rearrangement joins TRBV4-1 to TRBJ1-5, with D unclear. The CDR3 consists of 14 residues. V was cut by 2 bases and J by 3 bases, with 8 bases left in between. Germline V gene sequence: CDR1 MGHRA, CDR2 YSYEKL. The CDR3 nucleotides are TGCGCCAGCAGCCAAAGGGAGGTCAATCAGCCCCAGCATTTT. It yields the protein CASSQREVNQPQHF.

A few counts support this clone. V gene TRBV5-6 combines with J gene TRBJ2-7, with D possibly matching TRBD1 (5 bases). The V end was cut by 1 base, the J end by 5 bases, with 13 bases between. Per the germline V gene, CDR1 is SGHDT and CDR2 is YYEEEE. The CDR3 consists of 14 residues. Here the CDR3 DNA reads TGTGCCAGCAGCTTGTACCTAGACAGCGACGAGCAGTACTTC. This encodes CASSLYLDSDEQYF.

The chain links TRBV28 to TRBJ2-6, with D possibly TRBD1 on 6 matching bases. The germline V gene has CDR1 MDHEN and CDR2 SYDVKM. The germline V and J ends were trimmed by 3 bases and 0 bases, with 6 bases remaining between them. The CDR3 totals 15 residues. The CDR3 spells CASSLDSSGANVLTF. CDR3 bases: TGTGCCAGCAGTTTGGACAGCTCTGGGGCCAACGTCCTGACTTTC.

The chain joins TRBV18 to TRBJ1-5; TRBD1 matches 7 bases. After removal of 3 bases from V and 0 bases from J, the junction contained 5 bases not matched to a gene. This CDR3 comprises 16 residues. Germline V gene lookup returns CDR1 KGHSH and CDR2 LQKENI. For the CDR3, the DNA is TGTGCCAGCTCACCCGGGACAGTTTATAGCAATCAGCCCCAGCATTTT. Amino acids: CASSPGTVYSNQPQHF.

A few counts support this clone. CDR3 coding DNA: TGCGCCAGCGAGAGGACGGGGAAGGACACTGAAGCTTTCTTT. It encodes CASERTGKDTEAFF. The chain uses TRBV10-2 and TRBJ1-1, with D uncertain. The V end lost 8 bases, the J end lost 3 bases, and 16 bases lay between the germline ends. CDR3 length: 14 residues. Per germline, CDR1 WSHSY and CDR2 SAAADI.

The chain has TRBV2 and TRBJ2-7, with 13 positions matching TRBD2. CDR1 SNHLY and CDR2 FYNNEI come from the germline V gene. This CDR3 has 15 amino acids. Losses at the gene ends were 7 bases for V and 8 bases for J; bases not matched to a gene: 11. CDR3 in DNA: TGTGCCAGCATCCCCCAAACTAGCGGGAGGGGGCAGCAGTACTTC. Its translation: CASIPQTSGRGQQYF.

The chain recombines TRBV7-2 with TRBJ1-2, with D perhaps matching TRBD1 (5 bases). Germline V gene sequence: CDR1 SGHTA, CDR2 FQGNSA. CDR3 length: 19 amino acids. V lost 4 bases, J lost 4 bases, and 28 bases lay in between. This CDR3 is CASSSFGGTATSSFYGYTF. The CDR3 region has the DNA TGTGCCAGCAGCTCCTTCGGAGGGACTGCGACATCCTCCTTCTATGGCTACACCTTC.

CDR3 DNA: TGTGCCAGCAGTTTTCCCGGCAGGTCAATACAACATGGCTACACCTTC. Translated, it gives CASSFPGRSIQHGYTF. The chain is built from TRBV27 and TRBJ1-2; D unclear. The CDR3 has 16 residues. CDR1 is MNHEY, CDR2 SMNVEV, per germline (reference sequence). V was cut by 3 bases and J by 6 bases, with 20 bases left in between.

This clone was seen only once. The chain joins TRBV7-2 to TRBJ2-4; 10 nucleotides match TRBD2. CDR1 is SGHTA, CDR2 FQGNSA, per germline. The CDR3 runs 17 residues. Germline trimming cut 5 bases from V and 0 bases from J; bases unmatched to any gene: 7. This CDR3 reads CASSPSGRTLAKNIQYF. The CDR3 DNA is TGTGCCAGCAGCCCTAGCGGGAGAACACTAGCCAAAAACATTCAGTACTTC.

CDR3 nucleotide sequence: TGTGCCAGCAGCAATCAGGGGGGCCGGCCTGAAGCTTTCTTT. It encodes CASSNQGGRPEAFF. V is TRBV7-2 and J is TRBJ1-1, with TRBD1 matching over 7 bases. V shed 5 bases and J 6 bases; nucleotides not matched to a gene: 9. The CDR3 is 14 amino acids. Germline values: CDR1 SGHTA, CDR2 FQGNSA.